This T cell receptor beta chain originates from a study of shared clonotypes between healthy human individuals. CD45RO-negative, CCR7-selected cells formed the naive CD8 fraction, which excluded terminally differentiated effector memory CD45RA+ cells. Regarding the study as a whole: Rarefaction revealed incomplete sorted-subset sequencing despite large depth.

With regard to this clone: Its specificity is not known.

This CDR3 is 16 amino acids long. V dropped 0 bases and J dropped 8; count of bases not matched to a gene: 8. Germline loops: CDR1 MNHEY, CDR2 SVGAGI. Template for every sorted-subset replicate PCR totaled about 0.2 ug DNA, 25,000 to 35,000 T cell genomes. Method: immunoSEQ multiplex PCR; TCRdb's copy keeps in-frame clones and lacks some. The sample contains about 2 million clones, approximately 95% of which appear only once. The receptor comes from a man aged 18-30 years in good health. The rearrangement uses TRBV6-5 and TRBJ1-4; TRBD1 agrees at 8 bases. Sequencing was carried out using naive CD8+ T cells sorted from blood. CDR3 residues: CASSYSPGQGGEKLFF. Written as DNA, the CDR3 is TGTGCCAGCAGTTACTCCCCTGGACAGGGAGGGGAAAAACTGTTTTTT.